This T cell receptor beta chain was identified during a study of blood T cells in healthy people across ages. Study-wide results and limits: Long-lived and aged donors differed, with more naive CD4+ cells and higher diversity in the long-lived.

Looked up from germline, CDR1 is MNHEY and CDR2 is SVGAGI. This CDR3 comprises 12 residues. The ends were cut back, 6 bases at V and 4 bases at J, with 9 bases in the middle. Of note for this clonotype: Its antigen is not known.

Together with a sample-barcoded 5' primer, a J-beta primer mix was included in a second PCR lasting roughly 6 to 12 cycles. TCRdb re-analysed the 5' RACE reads in MiXCR, keeping a single row per CDR3 protein. The sample holds around 800,000 distinct CDR3 sequences, roughly 25% seen once. A further study also used this sample, focusing on T cells of mothers and their children.

The J gene is TRBJ2-5, the V gene TRBV6-5; D gene uncertain. The clonotype originates from a boy under 18 in good health. The sequencing input was blood. The DNA for the CDR3 is TGTGCCAGCAGGAGGAGTAGAGAGACCCAGTACTTC. Residues: CASRRSRETQYF.